This record covers a single T cell receptor (beta chain). The antigen remains undetermined. This CDR3 has 12 amino acids. V was pared by 6 bases and J by 5 bases, with 10 bases between. Germline values: CDR1 PRHDT, CDR2 FYEKMQ (reference sequence). A single record per CDR3 protein comes from TCRdb applying MiXCR to the reads. The repertoire has approximately 770,000 distinct CDR3 sequences, almost 30% of them found once; the top ten carry about an eighth. This record comes from a study of T cell repertoires in cytomegalovirus infection. Study-wide context: Public TCR beta signatures provided an indication of both CMV infection and a matching HLA type.

This receptor was obtained from a human donor in good health (CMV status not recorded). Some clones in this sample may be carry-over from other donors' samples. This rearrangement joins TRBV13 to TRBJ1-2; no definite D call. Sequenced material: cultured CD8+ T cells from PBMCs, taken from culture after CMV antigen stimulation. As DNA, the CDR3 is TGTGCCAGCAGTATTGACATTTATGGCTACACCTTC. Translating gives CASSIDIYGYTF.